This T cell receptor beta chain was observed in a study of blood T cell repertoires in COVID-19. For the study at large: Donors in the United States, Italy and Spain gave samples during acute or convalescent COVID-19. PBMCs, B-cell-depleted T cells, or T cells provided the cDNA or gDNA that made up the material.

Authors' data handling: From reference gene primer amplification, estimates of nucleated cell counts were derived. Produced via immunoSEQ multiplex PCR; TCRdb's table is partial and in-frame only. V, J and clone size reflect that table, while D and trimming were determined from the DNA. The sample consists of 200,000 to 300,000 clones, around 90% of them appearing once. V was pared by 5 bases and J by 2 bases, with 23 bases of the junction left unmatched. The CDR3 loop spans 21 amino acids. Germline assignment: CDR1 SGHTA and CDR2 FQGTGA. The V and J genes are TRBV7-3 and TRBJ2-3, with TRBD2 matching over 9 bases. This TCR was recovered from a middle-aged woman with acute or convalescent COVID-19. The sample consisted of peripheral blood. The CDR3 here is CASSLRGGGSSAPRHTDTQYF. For the CDR3, the DNA is TGTGCCAGCAGCCTACGCGGGGGGGGATCCTCAGCGCCTCGCCACACAGATACGCAGTATTTT.